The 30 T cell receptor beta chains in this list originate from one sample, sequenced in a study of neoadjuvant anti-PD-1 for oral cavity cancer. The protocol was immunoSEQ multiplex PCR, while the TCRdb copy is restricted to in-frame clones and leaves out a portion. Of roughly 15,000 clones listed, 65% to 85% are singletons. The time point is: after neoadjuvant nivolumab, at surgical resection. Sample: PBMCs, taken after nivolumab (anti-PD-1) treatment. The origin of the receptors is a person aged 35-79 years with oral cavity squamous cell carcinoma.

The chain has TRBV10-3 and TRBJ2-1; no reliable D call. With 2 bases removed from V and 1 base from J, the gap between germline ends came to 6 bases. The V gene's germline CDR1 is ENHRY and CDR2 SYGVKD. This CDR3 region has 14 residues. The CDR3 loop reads CAISEGASYNEQFF. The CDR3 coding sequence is TGTGCCATCAGTGAGGGAGCTTCCTACAATGAGCAGTTCTTC.

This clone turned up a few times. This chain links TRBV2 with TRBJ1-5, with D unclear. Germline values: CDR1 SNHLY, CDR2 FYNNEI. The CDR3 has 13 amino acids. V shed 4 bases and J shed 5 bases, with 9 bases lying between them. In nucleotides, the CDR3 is TGTGCCAGCAGTGTTTTCAAGGATCAGCCCCAGCATTTT. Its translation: CASSVFKDQPQHF.

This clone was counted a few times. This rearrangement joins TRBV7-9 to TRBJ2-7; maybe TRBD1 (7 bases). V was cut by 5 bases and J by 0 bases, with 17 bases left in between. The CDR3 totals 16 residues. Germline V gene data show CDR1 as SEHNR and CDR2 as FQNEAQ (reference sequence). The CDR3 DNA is TGTGCCAGCAGCAGAGGGGGCGGGACAGCCTCCTACGAGCAGTACTTC. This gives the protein CASSRGGGTASYEQYF. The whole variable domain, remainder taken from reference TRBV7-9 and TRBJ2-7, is DTGVSQNPRHKITKRGQNVTFRCDPISEHNRLYWYRQTLGQGPEFLTYFQNEAQLEKSRLLSDRFSAERPKGSFSTLEIQRTEQGDSAMYLCASSRGGGTASYEQYFGPGTRLTVT.

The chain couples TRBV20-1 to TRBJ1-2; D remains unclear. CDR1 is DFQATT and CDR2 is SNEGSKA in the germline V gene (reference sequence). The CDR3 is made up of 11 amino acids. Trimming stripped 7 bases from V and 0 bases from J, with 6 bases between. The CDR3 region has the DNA TGCAGTGAACAGACTAACTATGGCTACACCTTC. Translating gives CSEQTNYGYTF.

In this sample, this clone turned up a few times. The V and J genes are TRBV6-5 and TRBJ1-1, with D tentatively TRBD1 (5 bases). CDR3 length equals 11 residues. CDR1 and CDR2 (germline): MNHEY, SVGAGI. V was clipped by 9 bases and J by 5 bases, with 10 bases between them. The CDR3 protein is CASGSGTEAFF. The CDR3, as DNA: TGTGCCAGTGGGTCAGGGACTGAAGCTTTCTTT.

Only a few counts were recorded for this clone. CDR3 nucleotide sequence: TGTGCCAGCAGCCGACCGGGACAGGGGATCACTGAAGCTTTCTTT. This codes for CASSRPGQGITEAFF. This rearrangement joins TRBV7-2 to TRBJ1-1; 10 bases match TRBD1. CDR3 length: 15 residues. Germline V gene lookup returns CDR1 SGHTA and CDR2 FQGNSA. Trimming cost V 5 bases and J 4 bases; bases outside gene matches: 7.

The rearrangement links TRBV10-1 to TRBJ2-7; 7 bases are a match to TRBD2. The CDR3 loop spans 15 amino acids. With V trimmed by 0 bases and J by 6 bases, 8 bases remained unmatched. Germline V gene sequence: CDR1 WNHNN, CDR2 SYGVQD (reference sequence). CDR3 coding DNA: TGCGCCAGCAGTGAGTCGGCGGGAGCGATATCCGAGCAGTACTTC. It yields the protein CASSESAGAISEQYF.

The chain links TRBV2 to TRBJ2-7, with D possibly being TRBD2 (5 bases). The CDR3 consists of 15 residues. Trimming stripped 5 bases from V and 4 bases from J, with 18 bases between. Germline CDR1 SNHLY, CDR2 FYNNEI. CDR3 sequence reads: CASSRRTILAYEQYF. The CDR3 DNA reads TGTGCCAGCAGTCGAAGAACGATCCTAGCTTACGAGCAGTACTTC.

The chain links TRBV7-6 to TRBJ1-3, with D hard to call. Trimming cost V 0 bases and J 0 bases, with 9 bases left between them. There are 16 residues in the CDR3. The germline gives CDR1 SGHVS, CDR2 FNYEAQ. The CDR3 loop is CASSLAAAFSGNTIYF. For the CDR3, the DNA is TGTGCCAGCAGCTTAGCGGCTGCCTTCTCTGGAAACACCATATATTTT.

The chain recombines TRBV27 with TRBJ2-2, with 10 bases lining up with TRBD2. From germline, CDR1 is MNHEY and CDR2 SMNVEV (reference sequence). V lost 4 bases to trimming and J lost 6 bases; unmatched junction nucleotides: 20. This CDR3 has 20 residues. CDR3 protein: CASSSLTHIASGGSAGELFF. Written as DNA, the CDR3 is TGTGCCAGCAGTTCCTTAACTCACATAGCTAGCGGGGGTTCAGCCGGGGAGCTGTTTTTT.

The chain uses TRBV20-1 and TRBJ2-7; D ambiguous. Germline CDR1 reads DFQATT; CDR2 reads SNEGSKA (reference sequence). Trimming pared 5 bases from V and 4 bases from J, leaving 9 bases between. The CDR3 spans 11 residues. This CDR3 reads CSAGALYEQYF. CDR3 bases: TGCAGTGCTGGAGCCCTTTACGAGCAGTACTTC.

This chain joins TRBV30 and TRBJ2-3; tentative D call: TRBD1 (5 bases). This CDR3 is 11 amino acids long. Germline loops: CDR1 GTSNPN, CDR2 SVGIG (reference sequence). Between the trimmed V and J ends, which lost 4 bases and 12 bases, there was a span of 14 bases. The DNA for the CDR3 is TGTGCCTGGAAAGGGGAACTGATTCAGTATTTT. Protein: CAWKGELIQYF.

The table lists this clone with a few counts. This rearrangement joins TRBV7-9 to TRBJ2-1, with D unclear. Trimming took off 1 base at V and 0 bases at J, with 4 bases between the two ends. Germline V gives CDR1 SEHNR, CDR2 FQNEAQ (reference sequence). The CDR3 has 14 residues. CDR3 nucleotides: TGTGCCAGCAGCTTAGTCATCTCCTACAATGAGCAGTTCTTC. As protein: CASSLVISYNEQFF.

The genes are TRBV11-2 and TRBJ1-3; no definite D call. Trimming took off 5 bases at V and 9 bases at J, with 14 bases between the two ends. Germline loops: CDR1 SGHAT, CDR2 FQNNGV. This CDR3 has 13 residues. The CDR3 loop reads CASSLQSGSTIYF. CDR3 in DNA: TGTGCCAGCAGCCTCCAATCCGGGAGCACCATATATTTT.

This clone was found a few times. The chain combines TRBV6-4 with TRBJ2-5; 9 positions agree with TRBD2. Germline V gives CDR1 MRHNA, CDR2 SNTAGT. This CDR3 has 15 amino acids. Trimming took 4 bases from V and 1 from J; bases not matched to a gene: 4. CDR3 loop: CASSAVAGVQETQYF. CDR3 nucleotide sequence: TGTGCCAGCAGTGCCGTAGCGGGAGTCCAAGAGACCCAGTACTTC.

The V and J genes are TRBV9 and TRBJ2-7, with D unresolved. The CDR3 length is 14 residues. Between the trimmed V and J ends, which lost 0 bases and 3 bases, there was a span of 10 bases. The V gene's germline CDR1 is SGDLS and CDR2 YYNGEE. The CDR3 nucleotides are TGTGCCAGCAGCGTAGGGTTCGGGCTCTACGAGCAGTACTTC. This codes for CASSVGFGLYEQYF.

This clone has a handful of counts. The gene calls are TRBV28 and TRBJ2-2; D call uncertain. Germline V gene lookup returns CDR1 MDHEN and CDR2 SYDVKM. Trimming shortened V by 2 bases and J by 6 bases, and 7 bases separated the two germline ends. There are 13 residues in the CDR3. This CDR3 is CASSLSRPGELFF. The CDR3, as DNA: TGTGCCAGCAGTTTAAGTCGCCCCGGGGAGCTGTTTTTT.

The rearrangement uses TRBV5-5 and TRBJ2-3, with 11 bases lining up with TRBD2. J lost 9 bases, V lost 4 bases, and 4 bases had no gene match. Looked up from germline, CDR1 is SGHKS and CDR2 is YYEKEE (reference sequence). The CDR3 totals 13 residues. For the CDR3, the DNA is TGTGCCAGCAGCAGACTAGCGGGAAACACGCAGTATTTT. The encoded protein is CASSRLAGNTQYF.

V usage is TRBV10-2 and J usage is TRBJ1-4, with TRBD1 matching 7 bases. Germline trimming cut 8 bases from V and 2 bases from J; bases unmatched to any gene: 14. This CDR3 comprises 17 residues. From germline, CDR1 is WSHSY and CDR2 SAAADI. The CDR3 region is CASADPTGRATNEKLFF. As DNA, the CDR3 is TGCGCCAGCGCAGACCCGACAGGGAGGGCGACTAATGAAAAACTGTTTTTT.

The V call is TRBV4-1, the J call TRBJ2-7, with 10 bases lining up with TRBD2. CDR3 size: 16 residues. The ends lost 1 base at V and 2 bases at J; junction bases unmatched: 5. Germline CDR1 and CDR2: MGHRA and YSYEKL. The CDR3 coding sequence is TGCGCCAGCAGCCAAGCTAGCGGGAGAGGGGCCTACGAGCAGTACTTC. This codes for CASSQASGRGAYEQYF.

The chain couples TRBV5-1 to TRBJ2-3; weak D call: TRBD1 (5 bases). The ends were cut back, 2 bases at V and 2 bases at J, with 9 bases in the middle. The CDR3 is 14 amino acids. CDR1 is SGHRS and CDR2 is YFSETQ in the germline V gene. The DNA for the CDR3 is TGCGCCAGCAGCTTAGACAGCAACACAGATACGCAGTATTTT. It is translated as CASSLDSNTDTQYF.

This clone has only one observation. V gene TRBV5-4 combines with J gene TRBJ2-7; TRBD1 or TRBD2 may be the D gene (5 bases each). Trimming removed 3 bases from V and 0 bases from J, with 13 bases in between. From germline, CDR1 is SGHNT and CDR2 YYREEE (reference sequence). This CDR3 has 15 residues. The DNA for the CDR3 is TGTGCCAGCAGCTCCTCCGGGACGTTCTCCTACGAGCAGTACTTC. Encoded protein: CASSSSGTFSYEQYF.

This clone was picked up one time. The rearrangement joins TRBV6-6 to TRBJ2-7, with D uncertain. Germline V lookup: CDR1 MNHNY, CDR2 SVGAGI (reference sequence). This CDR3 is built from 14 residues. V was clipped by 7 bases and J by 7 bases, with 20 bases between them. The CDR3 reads CASIPGTGQYEQYF. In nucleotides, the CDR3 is TGTGCCAGCATTCCTGGTACTGGGCAATATGAGCAGTACTTC.

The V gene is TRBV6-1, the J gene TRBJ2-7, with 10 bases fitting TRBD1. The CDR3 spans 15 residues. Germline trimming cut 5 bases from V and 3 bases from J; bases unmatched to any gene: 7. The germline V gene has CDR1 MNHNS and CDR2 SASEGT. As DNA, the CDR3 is TGTGCCAGCAGTAGGGACAGGGGTCGGGACTACGAGCAGTACTTC. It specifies CASSRDRGRDYEQYF.

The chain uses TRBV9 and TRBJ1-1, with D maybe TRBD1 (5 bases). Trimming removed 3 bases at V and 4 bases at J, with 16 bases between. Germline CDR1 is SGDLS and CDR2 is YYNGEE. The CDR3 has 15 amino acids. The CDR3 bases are TGTGCCAGCAGCGCGGGTGGGGCGCTGGGCACTGAAGCTTTCTTT. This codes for CASSAGGALGTEAFF.

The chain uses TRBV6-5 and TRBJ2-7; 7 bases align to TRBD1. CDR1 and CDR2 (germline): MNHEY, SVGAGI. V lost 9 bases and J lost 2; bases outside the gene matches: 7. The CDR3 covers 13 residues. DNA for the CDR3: TGTGCCAGTGAGGGCAGGGGGACCTACGAGCAGTACTTC. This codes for CASEGRGTYEQYF.

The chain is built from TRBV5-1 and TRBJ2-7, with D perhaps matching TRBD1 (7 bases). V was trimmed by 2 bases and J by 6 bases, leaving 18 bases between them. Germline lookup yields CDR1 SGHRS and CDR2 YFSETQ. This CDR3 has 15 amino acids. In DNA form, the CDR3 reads TGCGCCAGCAGCTTCTCTGCGGAGGGGGCGTCCGAGCAGTACTTC. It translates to CASSFSAEGASEQYF.

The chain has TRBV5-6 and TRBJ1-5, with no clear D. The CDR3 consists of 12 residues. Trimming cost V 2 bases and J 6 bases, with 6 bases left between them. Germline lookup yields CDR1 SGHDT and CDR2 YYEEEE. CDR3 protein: CASSLGSQPQHF. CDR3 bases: TGTGCCAGCAGCTTAGGCAGTCAGCCCCAGCATTTT.

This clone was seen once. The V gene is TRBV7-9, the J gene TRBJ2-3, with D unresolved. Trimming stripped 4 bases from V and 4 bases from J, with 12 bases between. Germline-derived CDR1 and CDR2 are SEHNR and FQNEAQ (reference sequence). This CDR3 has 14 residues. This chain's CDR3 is CASSSDAEPDTQYF. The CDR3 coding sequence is TGTGCCAGCAGCTCAGACGCGGAGCCAGATACGCAGTATTTT.

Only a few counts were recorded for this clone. The CDR3 protein is CASRTSGTADYGYTF. The CDR3 DNA sequence: TGCGCCAGCAGGACCTCCGGGACAGCCGACTATGGCTACACCTTC. This chain uses TRBV5-1 with TRBJ1-2; 7 positions match TRBD1. The V gene end was trimmed by 5 bases and the J gene end by 3 bases; junction bases not matched to a gene: 10. Germline V gives CDR1 SGHRS, CDR2 YFSETQ. The CDR3 loop spans 15 amino acids.